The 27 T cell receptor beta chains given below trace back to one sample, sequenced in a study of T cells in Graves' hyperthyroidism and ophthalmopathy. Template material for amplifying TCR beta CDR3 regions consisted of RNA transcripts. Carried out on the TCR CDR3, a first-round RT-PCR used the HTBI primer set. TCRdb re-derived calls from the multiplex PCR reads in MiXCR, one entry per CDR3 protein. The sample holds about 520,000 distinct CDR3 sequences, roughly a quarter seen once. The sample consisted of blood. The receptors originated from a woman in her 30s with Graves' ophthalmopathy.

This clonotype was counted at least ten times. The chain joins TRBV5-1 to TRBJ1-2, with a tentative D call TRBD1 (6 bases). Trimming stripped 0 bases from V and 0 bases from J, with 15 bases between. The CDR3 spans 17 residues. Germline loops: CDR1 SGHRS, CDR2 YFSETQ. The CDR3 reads CASSLEPHRVANYGYTF. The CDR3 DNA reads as TGCGCCAGCAGCTTGGAGCCCCACAGGGTAGCTAACTATGGCTACACCTTC.

The CDR3 region has the DNA TGCAGCGGAAGAGCGGGGGGGGGCCAAGAGACCCAGTACTTC. It encodes CSGRAGGGQETQYF. The V call is TRBV29-1, the J call TRBJ2-5; 10 bases are a match to TRBD2. The V segment lost 7 bases and the J segment 1 base; nucleotides outside the gene matches: 6. Germline CDR1 SQVTM, CDR2 ANQGSEA. The length of the CDR3 is 14 residues.

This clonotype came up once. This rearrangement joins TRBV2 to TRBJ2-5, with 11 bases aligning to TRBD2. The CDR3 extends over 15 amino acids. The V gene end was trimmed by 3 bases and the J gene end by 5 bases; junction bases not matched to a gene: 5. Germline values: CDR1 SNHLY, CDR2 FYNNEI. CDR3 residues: CASSDSGRAPETQYF. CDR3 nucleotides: TGTGCCAGCAGTGATAGCGGGAGGGCCCCCGAGACCCAGTACTTC. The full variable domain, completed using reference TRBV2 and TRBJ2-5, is EPEVTQTPSHQVTQMGQEVILRCVPISNHLYFYWYRQILGQKVEFLVSFYNNEISEKSEIFDDQFSVERPDGSNFTLKIRSTKLEDSAMYFCASSDSGRAPETQYFGPGTRLLVL.

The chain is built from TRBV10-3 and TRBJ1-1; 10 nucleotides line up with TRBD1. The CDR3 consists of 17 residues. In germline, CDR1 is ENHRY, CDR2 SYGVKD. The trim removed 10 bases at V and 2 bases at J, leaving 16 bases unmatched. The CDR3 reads CATKTRGQGMVNTEAFF. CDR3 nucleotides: TGTGCCACAAAGACCAGGGGACAGGGGATGGTAAACACTGAAGCTTTCTTT.

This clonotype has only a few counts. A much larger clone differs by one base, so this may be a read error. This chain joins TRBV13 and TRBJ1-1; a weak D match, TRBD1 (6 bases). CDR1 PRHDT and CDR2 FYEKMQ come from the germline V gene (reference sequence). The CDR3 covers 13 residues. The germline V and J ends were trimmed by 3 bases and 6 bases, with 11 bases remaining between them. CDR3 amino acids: CASSFQGPAEAFF. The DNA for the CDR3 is TGTGCCAGCAGCTTCCAGGGGCCCGCTGAAGCTTTCTTT. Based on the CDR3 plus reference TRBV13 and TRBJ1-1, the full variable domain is AAGVIQSPRHLIKEKRETATLKCYPIPRHDTVYWYQQGPGQDPQFLISFYEKMQSDKGSIPDRFSAQQFSDYHSELNMSSLELGDSALYFCASSFQGPAEAFFGQGTRLTVV.

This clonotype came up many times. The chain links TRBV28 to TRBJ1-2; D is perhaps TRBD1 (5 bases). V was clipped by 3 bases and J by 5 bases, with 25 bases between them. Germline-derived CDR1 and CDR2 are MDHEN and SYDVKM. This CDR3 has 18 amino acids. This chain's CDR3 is CASSFLLFVRDGGYGYTF. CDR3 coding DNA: TGTGCCAGCAGTTTCTTGCTATTTGTCCGGGACGGAGGGTATGGCTACACCTTC.

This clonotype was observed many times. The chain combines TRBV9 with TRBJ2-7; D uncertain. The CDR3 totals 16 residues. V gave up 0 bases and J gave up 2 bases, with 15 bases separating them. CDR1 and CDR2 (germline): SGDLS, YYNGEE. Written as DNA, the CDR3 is TGTGCCAGCAGCGTAGAGGCTAGGGCGCAGACCTACGAGCAGTACTTC. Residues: CASSVEARAQTYEQYF.

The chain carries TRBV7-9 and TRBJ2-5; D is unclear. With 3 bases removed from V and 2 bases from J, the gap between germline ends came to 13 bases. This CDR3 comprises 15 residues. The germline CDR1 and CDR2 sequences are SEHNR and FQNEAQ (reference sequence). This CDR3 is CASSFGRTHQETQYF. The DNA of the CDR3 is TGTGCCAGCAGCTTCGGCAGGACCCATCAAGAGACCCAGTACTTC.

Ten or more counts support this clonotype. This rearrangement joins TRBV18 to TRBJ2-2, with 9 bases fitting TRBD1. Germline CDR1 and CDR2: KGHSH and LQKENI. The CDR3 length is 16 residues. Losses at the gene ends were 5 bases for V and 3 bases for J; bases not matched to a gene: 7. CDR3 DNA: TGTGCCAGCTCATCGTACAGGGGGCCTGACACCGGGGAGCTGTTTTTT. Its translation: CASSSYRGPDTGELFF.

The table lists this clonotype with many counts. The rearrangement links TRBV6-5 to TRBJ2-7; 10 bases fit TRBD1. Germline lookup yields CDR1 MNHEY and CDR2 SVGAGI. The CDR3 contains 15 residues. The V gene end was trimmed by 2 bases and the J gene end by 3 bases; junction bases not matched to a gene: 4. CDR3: CASSYAGQGLYEQYF. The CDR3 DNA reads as TGTGCCAGCAGTTACGCGGGACAGGGGCTCTACGAGCAGTACTTC.

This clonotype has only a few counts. The CDR3 region is CASSQGTGEYQPQHF. The CDR3 nucleotides read TGTGCCAGTAGTCAGGGAACAGGGGAATATCAGCCCCAGCATTTT. This chain joins TRBV19 and TRBJ1-5, with 7 bases that match TRBD1. The CDR3 extends over 15 amino acids. Germline V gives CDR1 LNHDA, CDR2 SQIVND (reference sequence). J was trimmed by 5 bases and V by 5 bases; bases with no gene match: 9.

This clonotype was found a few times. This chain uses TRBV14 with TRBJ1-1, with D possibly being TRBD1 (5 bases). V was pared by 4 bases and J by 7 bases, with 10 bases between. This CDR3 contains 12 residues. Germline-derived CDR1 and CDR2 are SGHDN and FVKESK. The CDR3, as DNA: TGTGCCAGCAGCCGCGGACACCGTGAAGCTTTCTTT. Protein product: CASSRGHREAFF.

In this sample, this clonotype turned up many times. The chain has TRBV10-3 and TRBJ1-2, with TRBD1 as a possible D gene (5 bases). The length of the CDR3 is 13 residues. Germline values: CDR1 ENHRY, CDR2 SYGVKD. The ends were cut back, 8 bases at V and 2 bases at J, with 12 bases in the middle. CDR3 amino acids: CAIRDSRNYGYTF. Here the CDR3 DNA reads TGTGCCATCCGCGACAGCCGGAACTATGGCTACACCTTC.

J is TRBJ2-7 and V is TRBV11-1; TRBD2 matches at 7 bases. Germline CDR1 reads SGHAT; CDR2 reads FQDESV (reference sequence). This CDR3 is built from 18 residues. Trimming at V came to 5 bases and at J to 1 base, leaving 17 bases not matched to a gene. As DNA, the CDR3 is TGTGCCAGCAGCCCGAGAGTCGGGGCGGGGGAGAGATCCTACGAGCAGTACTTC. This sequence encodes CASSPRVGAGERSYEQYF. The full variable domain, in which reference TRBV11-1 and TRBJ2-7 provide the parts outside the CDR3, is EAEVAQSPRYKITEKSQAVAFWCDPISGHATLYWYRQILGQGPELLVQFQDESVVDDSQLPKDRFSAERLKGVDSTLKIQPAELGDSAMYLCASSPRVGAGERSYEQYFGPGTRLTVT.

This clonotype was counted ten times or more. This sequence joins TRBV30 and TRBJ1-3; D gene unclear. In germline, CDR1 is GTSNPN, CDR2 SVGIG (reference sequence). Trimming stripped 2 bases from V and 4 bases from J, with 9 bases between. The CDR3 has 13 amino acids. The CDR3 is CAWSRTQGNTIYF. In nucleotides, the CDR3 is TGTGCCTGGAGTAGGACCCAGGGAAACACCATATATTTT.

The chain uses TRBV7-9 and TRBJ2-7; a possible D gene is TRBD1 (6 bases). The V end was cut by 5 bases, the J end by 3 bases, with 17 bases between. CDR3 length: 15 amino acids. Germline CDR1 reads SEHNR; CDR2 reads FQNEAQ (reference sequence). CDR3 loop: CASSPGSGTIYEQYF. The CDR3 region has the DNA TGTGCCAGCAGCCCAGGGTCCGGGACAATCTACGAGCAGTACTTC.

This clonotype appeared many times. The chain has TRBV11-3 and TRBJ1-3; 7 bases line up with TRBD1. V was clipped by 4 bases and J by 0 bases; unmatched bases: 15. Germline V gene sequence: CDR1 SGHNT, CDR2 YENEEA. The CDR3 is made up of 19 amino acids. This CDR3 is CASSSGRTLRGLSGNTIYF. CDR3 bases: TGTGCCAGCAGCTCCGGACGGACGCTGAGGGGGCTCTCTGGAAACACCATATATTTT.

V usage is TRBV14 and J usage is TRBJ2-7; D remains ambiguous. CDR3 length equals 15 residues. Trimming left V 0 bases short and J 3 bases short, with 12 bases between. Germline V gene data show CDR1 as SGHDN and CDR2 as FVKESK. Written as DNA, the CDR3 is TGTGCCAGCAGCCAAGAACGGAACAGAGTCTACGAGCAGTACTTC. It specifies CASSQERNRVYEQYF. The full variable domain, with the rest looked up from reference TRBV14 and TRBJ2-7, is EAGVTQFPSHSVIEKGQTVTLRCDPISGHDNLYWYRRVMGKEIKFLLHFVKESKQDESGMPNNRFLAERTGGTYSTLKVQPAELEDSGVYFCASSQERNRVYEQYFGPGTRLTVT.

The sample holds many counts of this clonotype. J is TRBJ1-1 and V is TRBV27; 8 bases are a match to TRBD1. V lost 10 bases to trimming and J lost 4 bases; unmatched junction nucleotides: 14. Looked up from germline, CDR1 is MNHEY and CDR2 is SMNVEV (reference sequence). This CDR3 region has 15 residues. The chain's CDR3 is CATIGQGSVSTEAFF. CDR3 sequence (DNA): TGTGCCACCATAGGACAGGGTAGTGTTAGCACTGAAGCTTTCTTT.

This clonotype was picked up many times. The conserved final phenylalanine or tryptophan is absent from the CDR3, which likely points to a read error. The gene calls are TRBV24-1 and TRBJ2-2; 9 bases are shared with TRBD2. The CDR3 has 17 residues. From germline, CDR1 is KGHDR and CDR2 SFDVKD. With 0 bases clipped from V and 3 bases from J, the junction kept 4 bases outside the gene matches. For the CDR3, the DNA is TGTGCCACCAGTGATTTGCCCGCTAGCGGGGACACCGGGGAGCTGTTTCTT. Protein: CATSDLPASGDTGELFL.

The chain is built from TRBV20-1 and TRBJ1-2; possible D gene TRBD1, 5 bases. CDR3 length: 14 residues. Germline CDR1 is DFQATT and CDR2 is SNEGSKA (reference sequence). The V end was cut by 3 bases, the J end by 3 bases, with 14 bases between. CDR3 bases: TGCAGTGCTAGTGGTCGGGGGACGGACTATGGCTACACCTTC. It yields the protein CSASGRGTDYGYTF.

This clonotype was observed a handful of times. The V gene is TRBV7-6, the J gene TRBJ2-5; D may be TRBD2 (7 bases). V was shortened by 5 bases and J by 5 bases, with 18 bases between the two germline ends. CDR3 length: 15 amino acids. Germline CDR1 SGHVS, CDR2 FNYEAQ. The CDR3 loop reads CASSPRGGERETQYF. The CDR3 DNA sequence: TGTGCCAGCAGCCCTAGAGGGGGGGAGAGGGAGACCCAGTACTTC.

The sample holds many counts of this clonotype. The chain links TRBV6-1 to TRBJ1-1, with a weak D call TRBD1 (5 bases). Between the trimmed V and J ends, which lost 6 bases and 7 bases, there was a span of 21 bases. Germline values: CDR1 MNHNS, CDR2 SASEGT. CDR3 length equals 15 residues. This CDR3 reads CASRGRGRTPLEAFF. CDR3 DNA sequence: TGTGCCAGCAGGGGGAGGGGCAGGACGCCTCTTGAAGCTTTCTTT.

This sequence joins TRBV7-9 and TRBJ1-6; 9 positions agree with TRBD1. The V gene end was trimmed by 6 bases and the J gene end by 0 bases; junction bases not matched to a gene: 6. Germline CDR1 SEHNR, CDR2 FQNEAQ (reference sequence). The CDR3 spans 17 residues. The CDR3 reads CASRPDRGNSYNSPLHF. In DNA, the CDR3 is TGTGCCAGCAGACCCGACAGGGGGAACTCCTATAATTCACCCCTCCACTTT.

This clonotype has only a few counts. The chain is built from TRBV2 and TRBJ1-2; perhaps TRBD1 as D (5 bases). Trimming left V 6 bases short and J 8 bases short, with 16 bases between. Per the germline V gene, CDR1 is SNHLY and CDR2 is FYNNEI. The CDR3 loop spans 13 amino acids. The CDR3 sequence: CASRGRPNWGYTF. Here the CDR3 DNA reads TGTGCCAGCAGGGGACGGCCGAACTGGGGCTACACCTTC.

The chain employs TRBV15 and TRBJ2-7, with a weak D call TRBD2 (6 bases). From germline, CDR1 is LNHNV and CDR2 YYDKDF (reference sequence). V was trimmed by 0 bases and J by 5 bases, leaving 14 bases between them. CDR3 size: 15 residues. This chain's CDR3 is CATSRDGGYDDEQYF. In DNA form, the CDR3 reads TGTGCCACCAGCAGAGATGGAGGGTACGACGACGAGCAGTACTTC. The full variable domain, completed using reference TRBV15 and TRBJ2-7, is DAMVIQNPRYQVTQFGKPVTLSCSQTLNHNVMYWYQQKSSQAPKLLFHYYDKDFNNEADTPDNFQSRRPNTSFCFLDIRSPGLGDTAMYLCATSRDGGYDDEQYFGPGTRLTVT.

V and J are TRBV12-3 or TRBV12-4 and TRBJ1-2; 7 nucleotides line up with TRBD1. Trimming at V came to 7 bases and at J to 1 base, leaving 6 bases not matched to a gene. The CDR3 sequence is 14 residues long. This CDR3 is CASISTGYNYGYTF. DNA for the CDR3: TGTGCCAGCATCTCGACAGGGTATAACTATGGCTACACCTTC.